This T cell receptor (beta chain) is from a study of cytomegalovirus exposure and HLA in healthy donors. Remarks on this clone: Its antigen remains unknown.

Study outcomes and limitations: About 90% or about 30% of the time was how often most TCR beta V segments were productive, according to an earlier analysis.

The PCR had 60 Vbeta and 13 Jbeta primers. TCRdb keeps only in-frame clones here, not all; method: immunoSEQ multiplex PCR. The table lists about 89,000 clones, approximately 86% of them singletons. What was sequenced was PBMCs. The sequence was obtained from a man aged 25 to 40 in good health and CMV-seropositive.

CDR3 loop: CASSFLSGRAGPYNEQFF. In nucleotides, the CDR3 is TGTGCCAGCAGCTTCCTTAGCGGGAGGGCCGGACCCTACAATGAGCAGTTCTTC. The genes are TRBV11-2 and TRBJ2-1; TRBD2 agrees at 11 bases. The CDR3 extends over 18 amino acids. The junction had 9 bases not matched to a gene; V was cut back by 3 bases and J by 2 bases. In germline, CDR1 is SGHAT, CDR2 FQNNGV. The whole variable domain, remainder taken from reference TRBV11-2 and TRBJ2-1, is EAGVAQSPRYKIIEKRQSVAFWCNPISGHATLYWYQQILGQGPKLLIQFQNNGVVDDSQLPKDRFSAERLKGVDSTLKIQPAKLEDSAVYLCASSFLSGRAGPYNEQFFGPGTRLTVL.